This T cell receptor beta chain is drawn from a study of OX40 agonist ivuxolimab in advanced cancers. Turning to this clone: The antigen is undetermined.

General study results and limits: Antigen specificity of clonally expanded peripheral T cells was not established. Mean expanded clone counts were higher in CD8+ than CD4+ T cells. Patients with a partial response at 0.1-3.0 mg/kg had among the lowest clonal expansion.

The assay was immunoSEQ multiplex PCR, and TCRdb's table has in-frame clones only and misses some. The profile shows some 44,000 clones, around 89% of them singletons. Per the germline V gene, CDR1 is SGHTA and CDR2 is FQGNSA. The CDR3 length is 13 residues. V was shortened by 1 base and J by 7 bases, with 10 bases between the two germline ends. This receptor was taken from an adult with an advanced solid tumor such as melanoma, head and neck, liver or kidney cancer. Sequencing was performed on CD4+ or CD8+ T cells sorted from blood, taken in a trial of the OX40 agonist ivuxolimab. The chain carries TRBV7-2 and TRBJ1-1; D unclear. The CDR3, as DNA: TGTGCCAGCAGCTTAGATGAGGGAGATGAAGCTTTCTTT. This encodes CASSLDEGDEAFF.